The 29 T cell receptor beta chains below were found in one sample sequenced in a study of T cells in Graves' hyperthyroidism and ophthalmopathy (dated 2019 in TCRdb). The library relied on multiplex PCR. The run used an Illumina HiSeq 2000. TCR beta CDR3 regions were amplified from RNA transcripts. The TCR CDR3 was subjected to a first round of RT-PCR using the HTBI primer set and the Qiagen OneStep RT-PCR kit. TCRdb reprocessed the public reads (quality trimming at Q25 with fastp, clone calling with MiXCR) and kept in-frame beta chains. Identical CDR3 protein sequences are pooled into one entry, listed with their most common genes and DNA. Here the sample has around 600,000 distinct CDR3 sequences; approximately 14% occur a single time. More than 6% of the sample is held by the ten biggest clonotypes. Sequencing was done on a sample of blood. Receptors were obtained from a woman between 18 and 29 years old with Graves' ophthalmopathy.

This clonotype showed up many times. The DNA for the CDR3 is TGTGCCAGCAGTCCGCGGACACCTCCTTCCGAGCAGTACTTC. It specifies CASSPRTPPSEQYF. This sequence joins TRBV2 and TRBJ2-7, with a tentative D call TRBD1 (5 bases). The CDR3 covers 14 residues. CDR1 is SNHLY, CDR2 FYNNEI, per germline. V was cut by 5 bases and J by 6 bases, with 17 bases left in between.

This clonotype was seen many times. The CDR3 bases are TGTGCCAGCAGCTTAATGGGTGGCGGATTGTACAATGAGCAGTTCTTC. It encodes CASSLMGGGLYNEQFF. The chain carries TRBV7-2 and TRBJ2-1, with D unclear. V lost 2 bases and J lost 4, with 15 bases in between. Germline V gene sequence: CDR1 SGHTA, CDR2 FQGNSA. The CDR3 has 16 residues.

The rearrangement joins TRBV5-6 to TRBJ1-5, with D possibly being TRBD1 (5 bases). The CDR3 sequence is 21 residues long. Trimming cost V 4 bases and J 5 bases, with 34 bases left between them. Germline-derived CDR1 and CDR2 are SGHDT and YYEEEE. This chain's CDR3 is CASSPTWWDQGAITVDQPQHF. The CDR3 coding sequence is TGTGCCAGCAGCCCAACCTGGTGGGACCAGGGTGCAATTACGGTCGATCAGCCCCAGCATTTT.

This chain connects TRBV2 to TRBJ2-7; no reliable D call. Germline V lookup: CDR1 SNHLY, CDR2 FYNNEI. The CDR3 is 15 residues long. Trimming cost V 0 bases and J 6 bases, with 15 bases left between them. CDR3 sequence: CASSEASEDRSEQYF. DNA for the CDR3: TGTGCCAGCAGTGAAGCGAGCGAGGATCGATCCGAGCAGTACTTC.

This clonotype was seen many times. The chain combines TRBV7-6 with TRBJ2-5; a weak D match, TRBD2 (6 bases). The length of the CDR3 is 16 residues. Germline-derived CDR1 and CDR2 are SGHVS and FNYEAQ. The germline V and J ends were trimmed by 1 base and 1 base, with 13 bases remaining between them. CDR3 sequence reads: CASSLGGRTIQETQYF. CDR3 nucleotides: TGTGCCAGCAGCTTAGGAGGGAGGACAATCCAAGAGACCCAGTACTTC. The entire variable domain, with the rest obtained from reference TRBV7-6 and TRBJ2-5, is as follows: GAGVSQSPRYKVTKRGQDVALRCDPISGHVSLYWYRQALGQGPEFLTYFNYEAQQDKSGLPNDRFSAERPEGSISTLTIQRTEQRDSAMYRCASSLGGRTIQETQYFGPGTRLLVL.

This clonotype turned up a few times. The rearrangement links TRBV27 to TRBJ2-3, with TRBD2 identical over 7 bases. There are 15 residues in the CDR3. In germline, CDR1 is MNHEY, CDR2 SMNVEV (reference sequence). V trimming: 2 bases; J trimming: 5 bases; junction bases outside the gene matches: 7. CDR3 protein: CASSLGGRVLDTQYF. The CDR3 DNA sequence: TGTGCCAGCAGTTTAGGCGGGAGAGTATTAGATACGCAGTATTTT.

This clonotype came up many times. The rearrangement links TRBV10-3 to TRBJ2-1; 7 positions match TRBD2. The V segment lost 3 bases and the J segment 8 bases; nucleotides outside the gene matches: 10. Germline V gene lookup returns CDR1 ENHRY and CDR2 SYGVKD. This CDR3 is 15 amino acids long. CDR3 nucleotides: TGTGCCATCAGTGAATCGGGAGGACTTGGGGATGAGCAGTTCTTC. Amino acids: CAISESGGLGDEQFF.

This chain uses TRBV27 with TRBJ1-4; D may be TRBD1 (6 bases). This CDR3 is 12 amino acids long. Germline CDR1 is MNHEY and CDR2 is SMNVEV (reference sequence). V lost 4 bases to trimming and J lost 6 bases, with 6 bases between them. CDR3 residues: CASSSGDEKLFF. The CDR3 region has the DNA TGTGCCAGCAGTTCAGGGGATGAAAAACTGTTTTTT.

The sample holds a few counts of this clonotype. The chain uses TRBV5-6 and TRBJ2-5, with a weak D call TRBD2 (6 bases). The germline V gene has CDR1 SGHDT and CDR2 YYEEEE. This CDR3 has 16 amino acids. Trimming removed 7 bases at V and 12 bases at J, with 31 bases between. This CDR3 reads CASRFGISSGSRLEYF. The CDR3 region has the DNA TGTGCCAGCCGGTTTGGAATTAGTAGCGGTTCCCGGCTTGAGTACTTC.

This clonotype was detected many times. This chain joins TRBV11-3 and TRBJ1-1, with no clear D. Germline lookup yields CDR1 SGHNT and CDR2 YENEEA. This CDR3 spans 15 amino acids. Between the trimmed V and J ends, which lost 5 bases and 1 base, there was a span of 14 bases. The CDR3 bases are TGTGCCAGCAGCCCATTAGAAGGGAAGAACACTGAAGCTTTCTTT. Its protein is CASSPLEGKNTEAFF.

The chain links TRBV20-1 to TRBJ1-2; 7 nucleotides agree with TRBD1. V shed 2 bases and J 8 bases; nucleotides not matched to a gene: 11. CDR1 is DFQATT, CDR2 SNEGSKA, per germline (reference sequence). This CDR3 region has 14 residues. The CDR3 here is CSARIPGTVRGYTF. The CDR3 nucleotides are TGCAGTGCTAGAATCCCCGGGACAGTGCGGGGCTACACCTTC.

In its sample, this clonotype was seen many times. The V and J genes are TRBV30 and TRBJ2-3; 7 bases fit TRBD1. Germline CDR1 and CDR2: GTSNPN and SVGIG (reference sequence). J gave up 4 bases and V 3 bases, and 7 bases lay outside the gene matches. The CDR3 contains 14 residues. The CDR3 nucleotides read TGTGCCTGGAGCAGAACAGGGGCTGCAGATACGCAGTATTTT. Its protein is CAWSRTGAADTQYF.

In this sample, this clonotype turned up many times. This chain uses TRBV20-1 with TRBJ2-7; D is undetermined. From germline, CDR1 is DFQATT and CDR2 SNEGSKA (reference sequence). CDR3 length equals 14 residues. V lost 1 base, J lost 0 bases, and 10 bases lay in between. The CDR3 spells CSARGTESSYEQYF. For the CDR3, the DNA is TGCAGTGCTAGAGGCACAGAGAGCTCCTACGAGCAGTACTTC.

This clonotype was recorded at least ten times. The chain recombines TRBV28 with TRBJ1-2; tentatively, D is TRBD1 (5 bases). The germline CDR1 and CDR2 sequences are MDHEN and SYDVKM. This CDR3 contains 13 residues. V lost 11 bases and J 1 base, leaving 14 bases between the germline ends. The CDR3 is CAAGGYGNYGYTF. CDR3 coding DNA: TGTGCCGCGGGGGGGTATGGTAACTATGGCTACACCTTC.

The chain carries TRBV28 and TRBJ2-1; D perhaps matches TRBD1 (6 bases). Germline V gene lookup returns CDR1 MDHEN and CDR2 SYDVKM. The CDR3 is 15 amino acids. Trimming took 3 bases from V and 2 from J, leaving 11 bases between them. CDR3 loop: CASSFIQGPYNEQFF. The CDR3 nucleotides are TGTGCCAGCAGTTTTATCCAGGGGCCCTACAATGAGCAGTTCTTC.

This clonotype was recorded many times. CDR3: CASSLVGTREGNEQFF. The CDR3 DNA follows: TGTGCCAGCAGTTTAGTCGGCACCCGGGAGGGCAATGAGCAGTTCTTC. The J gene is TRBJ2-1, the V gene TRBV12-3 or TRBV12-4, with 8 bases aligning to TRBD2. The CDR3 runs 16 residues. J gave up 6 bases and V 1 base, and 8 bases lay outside the gene matches.

This clonotype has only a few counts. The CDR3 region is CASSYGHSRTGELFF. The CDR3 bases are TGTGCCAGCAGTTATGGACACAGCCGCACCGGGGAGCTGTTTTTT. V and J are TRBV12-3 or TRBV12-4 and TRBJ2-2; a possible D gene is TRBD1 (5 bases). V lost 4 bases, J lost 4 bases, and 13 bases lay in between. There are 15 residues in the CDR3.

J is TRBJ2-2 and V is TRBV11-3; tentatively, D is TRBD1 (5 bases). Between the trimmed V and J ends, which lost 1 base and 2 bases, there was a span of 20 bases. Per germline, CDR1 SGHNT and CDR2 YENEEA. The CDR3 spans 19 residues. The CDR3 DNA reads as TGTGCCAGCAGCTTAGGATTTATCGGAAACAGGTTAAACACCGGGGAGCTGTTTTTT. It is translated as CASSLGFIGNRLNTGELFF.

This clonotype was counted ten times or more. This rearrangement joins TRBV7-2 to TRBJ2-1; 12 nucleotides align to TRBD2. Germline V lookup: CDR1 SGHTA, CDR2 FQGNSA. This CDR3 region has 15 residues. The ends lost 4 bases at V and 7 bases at J; junction bases unmatched: 5. In DNA, the CDR3 is TGTGCCAGCAGCTCTTCGACTAGCGGGGGTAATGAGCAGTTCTTC. This codes for CASSSSTSGGNEQFF.

This clonotype was seen repeatedly, ten times or more. The chain uses TRBV6-2 or TRBV6-3 and TRBJ2-1; 8 positions match TRBD1. This CDR3 is built from 16 residues. CDR1 and CDR2 (germline): MNHEY, SVGEGT. V was clipped by 5 bases and J by 4 bases; unmatched bases: 10. CDR3 DNA: TGTGCCAGCAGTCTCACGGACGGACAGGGTTACAATGAGCAGTTCTTC. This sequence encodes CASSLTDGQGYNEQFF.

The CDR3 region is CARHNSRGGTEAFF. CDR3 DNA sequence: TGTGCCCGCCACAACAGTCGGGGAGGCACTGAAGCTTTCTTT. The J gene is TRBJ1-1, the V gene TRBV28; D gene unclear. Per the germline V gene, CDR1 is MDHEN and CDR2 is SYDVKM. The CDR3 is made up of 14 amino acids. Trimming stripped 11 bases from V and 4 bases from J, with 20 bases between.

This clonotype was recorded at least ten times. The chain recombines TRBV7-6 with TRBJ2-7; the D gene could be TRBD1 or TRBD2 (6 bases each). The ends were cut back, 1 base at V and 3 bases at J, with 10 bases in the middle. The CDR3 is 14 amino acids. Looked up from germline, CDR1 is SGHVS and CDR2 is FNYEAQ. CDR3: CASSLGGALYEQYF. DNA for the CDR3: TGTGCCAGCAGCTTAGGGGGGGCGCTCTACGAGCAGTACTTC.

In its sample, this clonotype was seen many times. The chain carries TRBV7-9 and TRBJ1-4, with D possibly TRBD1 on 6 matching bases. The CDR3 sequence is 13 residues long. With 7 bases removed from V and 8 bases from J, the gap between germline ends came to 14 bases. CDR1 and CDR2 from the germline V gene are SEHNR and FQNEAQ (reference sequence). The CDR3 spells CASKSGAGEKLFF. The CDR3 region has the DNA TGTGCCAGCAAGTCAGGGGCTGGAGAAAAACTGTTTTTT. The full variable domain, its missing parts supplied by reference TRBV7-9 and TRBJ1-4, is DTGVSQNPRHKITKRGQNVTFRCDPISEHNRLYWYRQTLGQGPEFLTYFQNEAQLEKSRLLSDRFSAERPKGSFSTLEIQRTEQGDSAMYLCASKSGAGEKLFFGSGTQLSVL.

This clonotype was observed many times. V and J are TRBV29-1 and TRBJ2-2; 7 bases are a match to TRBD2. This CDR3 spans 17 amino acids. The germline gives CDR1 SQVTM, CDR2 ANQGSEA. The J segment lost 0 bases and the V segment lost 3 bases, leaving 10 bases of the junction unmatched. CDR3 DNA sequence: TGCAGCGTTGAGGTCTATGGCGGGAGAGCGAACACCGGGGAGCTGTTTTTT. Amino acids: CSVEVYGGRANTGELFF.

This clonotype has at least ten counts. This chain uses TRBV6-1 with TRBJ2-1; a weak D match, TRBD2 (5 bases). Germline values: CDR1 MNHNS, CDR2 SASEGT. There are 16 residues in the CDR3. V lost 5 bases and J lost 0, with 14 bases in between. The CDR3 loop reads CASSFSAASSYNEQFF. The CDR3 region has the DNA TGTGCCAGCAGTTTTAGCGCTGCTAGCTCCTACAATGAGCAGTTCTTC.

The table lists this clonotype with many counts. J is TRBJ2-3 and V is TRBV28; 11 bases line up with TRBD2. Germline V CDR1 and CDR2: MDHEN, SYDVKM. The CDR3 has 18 residues. Trimming at V came to 6 bases and at J to 4 bases, leaving 15 bases not matched to a gene. The CDR3 coding sequence is TGTGCCAGCAGCTCACTCTCTCTTAGCGGGAGGGGTGCAGATACGCAGTATTTT. The encoded protein is CASSSLSLSGRGADTQYF.

This clonotype has only a few counts. The chain links TRBV4-3 to TRBJ2-3; D uncertain. V lost 0 bases to trimming and J lost 4 bases, with 8 bases between them. This CDR3 has 14 amino acids. CDR1 and CDR2 (germline): LGHNA, YSLEER. CDR3 loop: CASSQETTADTQYF. CDR3 DNA: TGCGCCAGCAGCCAAGAAACCACGGCAGATACGCAGTATTTT.

About this clonotype: This sequence may be a read error, since a much larger clone differs from it by one base. As DNA, the CDR3 is TGTGCCAGCAGCCCCGGTAGTGACAGCTCCTACAATGAGCAGCTCTTC. Encoded protein: CASSPGSDSSYNEQLF. The rearrangement uses TRBV5-6 and TRBJ2-1, with D possibly being TRBD1 (5 bases). The length of the CDR3 is 16 residues. Germline CDR1 SGHDT, CDR2 YYEEEE. Drawing the rest from reference TRBV5-6 and TRBJ2-1, the complete variable domain is DAGVTQSPTHLIKTRGQQVTLRCSPKSGHDTVSWYQQALGQGPQFIFQYYEEEERQRGNFPDRFSGHQFPNYSSELNVNALLLGDSALYLCASSPGSDSSYNEQLFGPGTRLTVL.

The chain carries TRBV9 and TRBJ1-5; TRBD1 aligns across 8 bases. Per germline, CDR1 SGDLS and CDR2 YYNGEE. This CDR3 region has 14 residues. The V segment lost 3 bases and the J segment 9 bases; nucleotides outside the gene matches: 8. The CDR3 DNA is TGTGCCAGCAGCGGCGGACAGGGAGGTGCGCCCCAGCATTTT. This gives the protein CASSGGQGGAPQHF.